Here is one T cell receptor (beta chain) with its context. It has no known antigen specificity. Base-call qualities are not available, and no considerably larger clone is one nucleotide away. Thawed PBMCs were FACS-sorted into unstimulated Tregs (CD4+CD25+CD127-), CD4+ non-Tregs (CD4+CD25-), CD4 cells and CD8 cells. Healthy control blood came either as purchased buffy coats or from healthy volunteers. Healthy control blood was separated into PBMCs by Ficoll density gradient and cryopreserved, and patient PBMCs were collected both before and after transplant. Based on the germline V gene (reference sequence), the CDR1 and CDR2 sequences are SEHNR and FQNEAQ. The CDR3 sequence holds 14 residues, the cysteine and phenylalanine included. The sequence is cut down to CDR3 DNA, 42 bases in frame from base 1. The junction shows trimming of 6 bases on V and 0 bases on J, plus 10 bases between the germline ends.

The sample originates from a study of Tregs in tolerant kidney transplant recipients (dated by TCRdb to the late 2010s). Looking at the study overall: The study used TCRbeta sequencing to identify donor-specific regulatory T cells before combined kidney and bone marrow transplantation, then tracked those cells after transplant. TCRbeta repertoire sequencing was used in 3 healthy controls to compare several ways of expanding Tregs specific for an allogeneic donor.

Genomic DNA was extracted from sorted cells with the QIAGEN DNeasy Blood and Tissue Kit for TCRbeta CDR3 sequencing. Through immunoSEQ, high-throughput TCRbeta CDR3 sequencing was done commercially, including PCR amplification with internal controls and bias correction. The original pipeline was this. Unique productive TCRbeta sequences were defined by CDR3 nucleotide sequence where primers matched, and otherwise by CDR3 amino acid sequence together with Vbeta and Jbeta genes. Sorting error was corrected by removing sequences shared between sorted populations at a frequency ratio of 2:1 or less, and the remaining shared sequences were assigned to the higher population. A sequence counted as donor-reactive if, in CFSE-low cells, the sequence had a frequency of at least 0.01% and was expanded at least 5-fold compared with unstimulated cells. Jensen-Shannon divergence calculated on the top 100 TCRbeta sequences ranked by frequency was used to measure repertoire divergence. For any sample with multiple sequencing runs, sorting error was corrected in each run separately before the runs were pooled. The table was pulled from immuneACCESS by TCRdb, which kept in-frame rearrangements only. Such tables lose some clones; where checked, under half of the loss comes from unresolved V genes, and the rest has no known cause. V and J calls plus clone size are reproduced from that table; the DNA served to infer D and trimming. The sample contains some 88,000 clones, around nine tenths of them found a single time. Roughly 5% of the sample is taken by the ten largest.

Study-wide conclusions, independent of this receptor: Biological reproducibility was not examined directly, but technical replication error appeared to be minimal. The most biologically relevant and donor-specific TCRbeta repertoire appeared to be identified by expanding Tregs with activated donor B cells. Because the study included only a small number of patients, the results must be confirmed in larger populations and under other immunosuppression protocols.

The receptor's source is a human donor in good health. The sequenced sample was CD8+ T cells from blood. The sequence is built from TRBV7-9 and TRBJ2-3; no D gene can be assigned with confidence. For the CDR3, the sequence is CASSLPDSTDTQYF. The DNA sequence reads TGTGCCAGCAGTCTCCCGGACAGCACAGATACGCAGTATTTT.